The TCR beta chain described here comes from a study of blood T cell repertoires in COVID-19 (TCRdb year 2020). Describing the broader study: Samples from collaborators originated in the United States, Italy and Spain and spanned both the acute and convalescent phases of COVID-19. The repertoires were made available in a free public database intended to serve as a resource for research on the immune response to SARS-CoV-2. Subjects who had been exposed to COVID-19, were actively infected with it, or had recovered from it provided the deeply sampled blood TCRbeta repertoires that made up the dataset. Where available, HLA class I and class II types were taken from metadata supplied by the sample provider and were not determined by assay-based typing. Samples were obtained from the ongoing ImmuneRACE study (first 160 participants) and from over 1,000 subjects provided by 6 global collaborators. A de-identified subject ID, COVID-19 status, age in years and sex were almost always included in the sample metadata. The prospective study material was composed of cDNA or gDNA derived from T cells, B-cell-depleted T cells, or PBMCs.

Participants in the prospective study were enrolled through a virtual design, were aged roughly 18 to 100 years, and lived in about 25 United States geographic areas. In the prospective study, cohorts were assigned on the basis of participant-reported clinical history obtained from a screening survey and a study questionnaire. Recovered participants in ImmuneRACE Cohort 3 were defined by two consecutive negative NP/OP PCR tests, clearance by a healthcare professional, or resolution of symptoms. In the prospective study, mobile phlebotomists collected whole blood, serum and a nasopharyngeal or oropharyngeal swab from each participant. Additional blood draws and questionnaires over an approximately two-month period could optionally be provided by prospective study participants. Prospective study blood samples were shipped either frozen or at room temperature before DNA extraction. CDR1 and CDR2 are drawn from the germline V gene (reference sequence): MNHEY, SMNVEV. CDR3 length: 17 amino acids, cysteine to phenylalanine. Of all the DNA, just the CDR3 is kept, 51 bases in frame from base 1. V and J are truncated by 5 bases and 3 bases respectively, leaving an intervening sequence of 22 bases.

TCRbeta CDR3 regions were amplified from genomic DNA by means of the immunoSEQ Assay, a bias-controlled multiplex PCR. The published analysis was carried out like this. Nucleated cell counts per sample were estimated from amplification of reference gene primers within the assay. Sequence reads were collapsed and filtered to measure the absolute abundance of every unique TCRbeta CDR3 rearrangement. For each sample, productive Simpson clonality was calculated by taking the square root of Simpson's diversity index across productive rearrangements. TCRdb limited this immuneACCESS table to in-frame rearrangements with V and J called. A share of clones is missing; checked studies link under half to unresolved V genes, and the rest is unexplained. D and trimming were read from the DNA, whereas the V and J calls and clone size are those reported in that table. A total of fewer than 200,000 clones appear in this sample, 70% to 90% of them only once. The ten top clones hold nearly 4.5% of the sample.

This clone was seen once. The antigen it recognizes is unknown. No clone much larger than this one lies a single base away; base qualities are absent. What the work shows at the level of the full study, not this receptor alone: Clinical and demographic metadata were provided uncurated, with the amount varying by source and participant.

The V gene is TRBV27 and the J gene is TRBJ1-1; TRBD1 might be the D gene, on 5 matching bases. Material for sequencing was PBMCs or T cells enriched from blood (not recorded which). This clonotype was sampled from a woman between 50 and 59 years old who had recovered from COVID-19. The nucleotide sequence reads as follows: TGTGCCAGCAGTCCCGAGCGGGGGGGAGGGTGGTACACTGAAGCTTTCTTT. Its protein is CASSPERGGGWYTEAFF.